This is a list of T cell receptor beta chains from one sample in a study of siplizumab effects on memory and regulatory T cells. The repertoire was sequenced with immunoSEQ multiplex PCR; TCRdb's copy has only in-frame clones and lacks some. The sample contains approximately 65,000 clones, approximately 87% of which appear only once. Sequencing input: memory CD4+ T cells sorted from blood. All receptors derive from a human donor in good health. Each CDR3 is given with its conserved first and last residue. A D gene is named only where the DNA matches it firmly.

J gene,V gene,D gene,CDR3 protein
TRBJ2-7,TRBV18,.,CASSPTALEQYF
TRBJ2-7,TRBV4-2,TRBD2,CAGSPGTRGSYEQYF
TRBJ2-2,TRBV2,TRBD2,CASLRPGLAGGKNTGELFF
TRBJ1-5,TRBV6-5,.,CASTLVQNQPQHF
TRBJ2-5,TRBV5-1,.,CASREQQETQYF
TRBJ1-2,TRBV6-1,.,CASWVGYGYTF
TRBJ1-2,TRBV6-5,.,CASSKGLNYGYTF
TRBJ2-5,TRBV2,TRBD2,CASNRDYYQETQYF
TRBJ2-7,TRBV6-5,TRBD2,CASSYRGSGVYEQYF
TRBJ2-4,TRBV7-2,.,CASSLVGLRHIQYF